This is a list of T cell receptor beta chains from one sample in a study of T-cell reconstitution after alpha-beta-depleted transplantation in children. TCRdb used MiXCR to reprocess the PCR reads, holding one entry per CDR3 protein. The sample lists a few hundred thousand distinct CDR3 sequences, approximately 9.7% occurring once. Material: PBMCs from the stem cell graft donor, obtained from the stem cell graft. The origin of the receptors is a human donor who donated a stem cell graft to a child with SCID. Both conserved end residues are part of each CDR3. D genes are given only for firm matches. Not every row has a clone size; where given, it reads once, few, many or a size class.

v_gene	d_gene	abundance	j_gene	CDR3aa	CDR3nt
TRBV6-1	TRBD1	many	TRBJ1-1	CASSRGQGGTEAFF	TGTGCCAGCAGTCGCGGACAGGGCGGAACTGAAGCTTTCTTT
TRBV5-1	TRBD1	-	TRBJ2-7	CASSPDRGDYEQYF	TGCGCCAGCAGCCCGGACAGGGGAGACTACGAGCAGTACTTC
TRBV5-5	-	few	TRBJ2-3	CASSLLLAGGITDTQYF	TGTGCCAGCAGCTTGTTGTTAGCCGGAGGAATCACAGATACGCAGTATTTT
TRBV28	TRBD1	many	TRBJ1-2	CAVLGQGARYTF	TGTGCCGTCCTTGGACAGGGGGCCCGCTACACCTTC
TRBV7-9	-	-	TRBJ1-1	CASSLGVGAVGNTEAFF	TGTGCCAGCAGCTTAGGAGTGGGGGCTGTGGGGAACACTGAAGCTTTCTTT
TRBV20-1	-	many	TRBJ1-5	CSASGGAYSNQPQHF	TGCAGTGCTAGCGGAGGGGCCTATAGCAATCAGCCCCAGCATTTT
TRBV7-2	TRBD1	few	TRBJ1-1	CASSSRGAPFMNTEAFF	TGTGCCAGCAGCTCCAGGGGGGCGCCTTTCATGAACACTGAAGCTTTCTTT
TRBV10-3	-	many	TRBJ1-1	CATRQKNTEAFF	TGTGCCACCCGACAGAAGAACACTGAAGCTTTCTTT
TRBV12-3/TRBV12-4	-	many	TRBJ2-7	CASSRTAFSYEQYF	TGTGCCAGCAGCAGGACAGCTTTCTCCTACGAGCAGTACTTC
TRBV20-1	-	many	TRBJ2-1	CSARDSLAYNEQFF	TGCAGTGCTAGAGACAGTCTAGCCTACAATGAGCAGTTCTTC
TRBV6-5	-	many	TRBJ1-1	CASSSLRSGQRHDGF	TGTGCCAGCAGTTCCCTCCGCTCCGGACAGCGGCATGACGGTTTT
TRBV6-1	TRBD1	many	TRBJ1-1	CASRPTLDRANTEAFF	TGTGCCAGCAGACCCACTCTTGACAGGGCGAACACTGAAGCTTTCTTT
TRBV7-2	TRBD1	many	TRBJ1-3	CASSRGGTGIAGNTIYF	TGTGCCAGCAGCCGGGGGGGGACAGGGATCGCTGGAAACACCATATATTTT
TRBV19	-	-	TRBJ2-7	CASGGTETSYEQYF	TGTGCCAGTGGGGGTACAGAGACCTCCTACGAGCAGTACTTC
TRBV5-1	-	many	TRBJ2-3	CASSIRDTQYF	TGCGCCAGCAGCATACGAGATACGCAGTATTTT
TRBV20-1	-	many	TRBJ2-1	CSAPPSFGAYNEQFF	TGCAGTGCTCCTCCGTCCTTCGGGGCCTACAATGAGCAGTTCTTC
TRBV29-1	-	many	TRBJ1-2	CSARTESLYGYTF	TGCAGCGCCCGGACAGAAAGCCTCTATGGCTACACCTTC
TRBV6-1	TRBD1	many	TRBJ1-4	CASSAPGTGDEKLFF	TGTGCCAGCAGTGCACCCGGGACAGGGGATGAAAAACTGTTTTTT
TRBV27	-	few	TRBJ1-2	CASSEGTLRNGYTF	TGTGCCAGCAGCGAAGGGACCCTTAGAAATGGCTACACCTTC
TRBV20-1	TRBD2	many	TRBJ2-1	CSAATSGLDNEQFF	TGCAGTGCTGCTACTAGCGGGTTAGACAATGAGCAGTTCTTC
TRBV20-1	TRBD2	-	TRBJ2-3	CSASGQAGGPRADTQYF	TGCAGTGCCTCGGGCCAGGCGGGGGGGCCAAGGGCAGATACGCAGTATTTT
TRBV7-9	-	many	TRBJ2-2	CASSGLGATGELFF	TGTGCCAGCAGCGGTTTAGGGGCCACCGGGGAGCTGTTTTTT
TRBV6-2/TRBV6-3	-	many	TRBJ2-7	CASSPPRATEQYF	TGTGCCAGCAGTCCCCCCCGCGCGACAGAGCAGTACTTC
TRBV5-1	-	once	TRBJ1-2	CASSLGYDRGNYGYTF	TGCGCCAGCAGCTTGGGTTACGATCGGGGCAACTATGGCTACACCTTC
TRBV29-1	-	-	TRBJ2-2	CSGGRNGELFF	TGCAGCGGCGGACGCAACGGGGAGCTGTTTTTT
TRBV5-1	TRBD2	many	TRBJ2-2	CASSSGLAGIGELFF	TGCGCCAGCAGCTCAGGACTAGCGGGGATCGGGGAGCTGTTTTTT
TRBV20-1	-	many	TRBJ2-1	CSARAGGLNEQFF	TGCAGTGCTAGAGCGGGGGGCCTCAATGAGCAGTTCTTC
TRBV7-9	-	many	TRBJ1-1	CASSIENTEAFF	TGTGCCAGCAGTATAGAGAACACTGAAGCTTTCTTT
TRBV2	-	many	TRBJ1-5	CASSRDPKGNQPQHF	TGTGCCAGCAGCCGCGACCCGAAGGGCAATCAGCCCCAGCATTTT
TRBV18	-	-	TRBJ2-3	CASSPLGVDTQYF	TGTGCCAGCTCACCACTCGGGGTGGATACGCAGTATTTT
TRBV20-1	TRBD2	many	TRBJ2-3	CSAATSGGATDTQYF	TGCAGTGCAGCCACTAGCGGGGGGGCAACAGATACGCAGTATTTT
TRBV20-1	-	many	TRBJ2-1	CSAVGRGKSSYNEQFF	TGCAGTGCTGTTGGGCGGGGCAAAAGCTCCTACAATGAGCAGTTCTTC
TRBV5-1	-	few	TRBJ2-1	CASSFGTAGNEQFF	TGCGCCAGCAGCTTCGGGACAGCGGGCAATGAGCAGTTCTTC
TRBV18	-	many	TRBJ2-6	CASSRGTVGANVLTF	TGTGCCAGCTCACGCGGGACAGTCGGGGCCAACGTCCTGACTTTC
TRBV20-1	TRBD2	many	TRBJ2-3	CSASRGGTDTQYF	TGCAGTGCTAGTCGGGGGGGCACAGATACGCAGTATTTT
TRBV20-1	-	many	TRBJ1-4	CSARDAPGGHEKLFF	TGCAGTGCTAGAGATGCCCCCGGGGGGCATGAAAAACTGTTTTTT
TRBV5-1	-	many	TRBJ2-5	CASSPGHGKETQYF	TGCGCCAGCAGCCCAGGGCACGGGAAGGAGACCCAGTACTTC
TRBV11-2	-	few	TRBJ1-1	CASSLELGSNTEAFF	TGTGCCAGCAGCTTAGAACTGGGGTCTAACACTGAAGCTTTCTTT
TRBV7-8	-	many	TRBJ1-4	CASSPQPGANEKLFF	TGTGCCAGCAGCCCTCAACCCGGGGCTAATGAAAAACTGTTTTTT
TRBV5-1	-	few	TRBJ2-1	CASSNPTGRGPYNEQFF	TGCGCCAGCAGCAACCCGACGGGGCGGGGGCCCTACAATGAGCAGTTCTTC
TRBV20-1	TRBD2	-	TRBJ2-3	CCARSGTSGGKNTDTQYF	TGCTGCGCTAGATCCGGGACTAGCGGGGGGAAAAACACAGATACGCAGTATTTT
TRBV4-3	-	-	TRBJ2-7	CASSQVRGFAAYEQYF	TGCGCCAGCAGCCAAGTTCGAGGGTTCGCCGCCTACGAGCAGTACTTC